A selection of T cell receptor beta chains follows, all from one sample in a study of T cell repertoires in cytomegalovirus infection. These TCRs' antigens remain unknown. One entry per CDR3 protein results from TCRdb running MiXCR on the reads. This sample carries 900,000 to 950,000 distinct CDR3 sequences, about a third of them seen once, and the ten largest clones take about 14%. The starting material was cultured CD8+ T cells from PBMCs, obtained from culture after CMV antigen stimulation. The receptors come from a human donor in good health (CMV status not recorded). Some clones in this sample may be carry-over from other donors' samples. Each CDR3 is given with its conserved first and last residue. D genes are given only for firm matches. Clone size is not always given. Where it is, it says once, few, many or a class for expanded clones.

j_call d_call clone_size v_call cdr3_length cdr3_aa cdr3_nt
TRBJ2-5 NA NA TRBV7-8 16 CASSSFGADIQETQYF TGTGCCAGCAGCTCCTTCGGGGCAGACATACAAGAGACCCAGTACTTC
TRBJ2-5 NA NA TRBV6-2/TRBV6-3 16 CASSTRRGHREETQYF TGTGCCAGCAGTACCCGACGAGGGCACAGGGAAGAGACCCAGTACTTC
TRBJ2-1 TRBD2 few TRBV11-1 15 CASSLEGSGGDEQFF TGTGCCAGCAGCTTAGAAGGTAGCGGGGGGGATGAGCAGTTCTTC
TRBJ1-2 NA NA TRBV12-3/TRBV12-4 11 CAVGEGNGYTF TGTGCCGTGGGGGAAGGGAATGGCTACACCTTC
TRBJ1-4 NA NA TRBV7-9 17 CASSLEGQSLTNEKLFF TGTGCCAGCAGCTTAGAAGGACAGAGCTTGACTAATGAAAAACTGTTTTTT
TRBJ2-5 NA NA TRBV29-1 13 CSVDPRIQETQYF TGCAGCGTTGACCCCAGGATCCAAGAGACCCAGTACTTC
TRBJ2-3 NA NA TRBV7-9 16 CASSSLVRTSSDTQYF TGTGCCAGCAGCTCCTTAGTAAGAACTAGTTCAGATACGCAGTATTTT
TRBJ2-1 TRBD2 NA TRBV12-3/TRBV12-4 15 CASSLEAGQYNEQFF TGTGCCAGCAGTTTAGAAGCGGGGCAGTACAATGAGCAGTTCTTC
TRBJ1-2 NA NA TRBV6-2/TRBV6-3 14 CASSYPRHHNGYTF TGTGCCAGCAGTTATCCAAGGCATCATAATGGCTACACCTTC
TRBJ1-2 NA NA TRBV4-3 16 CASSQSSSDSPYGYTF TGCGCCAGCAGCCAAAGCTCCAGTGACTCCCCCTATGGCTACACCTTC
TRBJ2-5 NA NA TRBV20-1 15 CSARDRTVPRETQYF TGCAGTGCTAGAGATCGGACAGTTCCCCGGGAGACCCAGTACTTC
TRBJ2-7 NA NA TRBV18 14 CASSPVGRNHEQYF TGTGCCAGCTCCCCAGTGGGCAGGAACCACGAGCAGTACTTC
TRBJ1-1 TRBD1 NA TRBV6-6 14 CVSRPQGADTEAFF TGTGTCAGCAGACCACAGGGGGCTGACACTGAAGCTTTCTTT
TRBJ1-1 NA few TRBV19 16 CASSLDGNRVNTEAFF TGTGCCAGTAGTTTGGACGGGAACAGGGTGAACACTGAAGCTTTCTTT
TRBJ2-4 TRBD1 many TRBV6-1 18 CASRSGQGASKAKNIQYF TGTGCCAGCAGATCAGGACAGGGAGCCTCGAAGGCCAAAAACATTCAGTACTTC
TRBJ1-2 TRBD1 NA TRBV10-3 16 CAIRTGTGSANYGYTF TGTGCCATCAGGACCGGGACAGGGTCAGCTAACTATGGCTACACCTTC
TRBJ2-3 NA many TRBV28 15 CASSFTAGSTDTQYF TGTGCCAGCAGTTTCACGGCAGGTAGCACAGATACGCAGTATTTT
TRBJ2-1 NA NA TRBV11-2 15 CASSFLGGGYNEQFF TGTGCCAGCAGCTTTCTAGGGGGGGGCTACAATGAGCAGTTCTTC
TRBJ1-1 NA NA TRBV19 17 CASSMPLDGDIETEAFF TGTGCCAGTAGTATGCCCCTGGACGGAGACATTGAGACTGAAGCTTTCTTT
TRBJ2-7 NA many TRBV20-1 17 CSATASGAEYVWGEQYF TGCAGTGCTACCGCGTCAGGGGCCGAGTACGTTTGGGGGGAGCAGTACTTC
TRBJ2-1 NA few TRBV6-1 14 CASTPGRGTNEQFF TGTGCCAGCACTCCCGGGCGGGGAACGAATGAGCAGTTCTTC
TRBJ2-1 TRBD1 few TRBV6-2/TRBV6-3 16 CASSSGQVESYNEQFF TGTGCCAGCAGTTCGGGACAGGTTGAGTCCTACAATGAGCAGTTCTTC
TRBJ2-5 TRBD2 few TRBV27 21 CASSLAWNPKTTSPYQETQYF TGTGCCAGCAGTTTGGCCTGGAACCCTAAAACGACTAGCCCGTACCAAGAGACCCAGTACTTC
TRBJ2-5 TRBD2 few TRBV27 14 CASSFGGDQETQYF TGTGCCAGCAGTTTTGGGGGGGACCAAGAGACCCAGTACTTC
TRBJ1-2 TRBD1 few TRBV5-8 14 CASSWDRGPYGYTF TGTGCCAGCAGCTGGGACAGGGGCCCCTATGGCTACACCTTC
TRBJ1-6 NA many TRBV9 13 CASSVGSPAPLHF TGTGCCAGCAGCGTAGGCAGCCCGGCACCCCTCCACTTT
TRBJ2-2 NA few TRBV19 14 CASSTGLGLGELFF TGTGCCAGTAGTACAGGGTTGGGGCTCGGGGAGCTGTTTTTT
TRBJ2-5 NA NA TRBV2 13 CASSEKFLETQYF TGTGCCAGCAGTGAAAAATTCCTTGAGACCCAGTACTTC
TRBJ2-1 NA NA TRBV6-2/TRBV6-3 12 CASSYSWYEQFF TGTGCCAGCAGTTACTCATGGTATGAGCAGTTCTTC
TRBJ2-2 NA NA TRBV6-6 15 CASSYTLTNTGELFF TGTGCCAGCAGTTACACACTTACGAACACCGGGGAGCTGTTTTTT
TRBJ2-6 NA few TRBV4-3 15 CASSRGSSGANVLTF TGCGCCAGCAGCCGAGGGAGCTCTGGGGCCAACGTCCTGACTTTC
TRBJ2-1 NA few TRBV6-1 19 CASSYSALGRGRGDNEQFF TGTGCCAGCAGCTACAGTGCCCTAGGTCGGGGGAGAGGTGACAATGAGCAGTTCTTC
TRBJ2-2 NA NA TRBV12-3/TRBV12-4 14 CASSPTRSPGELFF TGTGCCAGCAGCCCTACCCGGTCCCCCGGGGAGCTGTTTTTT
TRBJ1-2 NA many TRBV7-9 12 CASSSGSDGYTF TGTGCCAGCAGCTCGGGCAGTGATGGCTACACCTTC
TRBJ1-1 NA NA TRBV5-6 13 CASSLYIYTEAFF TGTGCCAGCAGCTTGTACATATACACTGAAGCTTTCTTT
TRBJ1-1 NA NA TRBV15 19 CATSRASLPKTFHTIEAFF TGTGCCACCAGCAGAGCCAGTTTACCGAAGACGTTCCATACCATAGAAGCTTTCTTT
TRBJ1-2 NA many TRBV12-3/TRBV12-4 14 CASSLALGNYGYTF TGTGCCAGCAGTTTAGCGCTTGGGAACTATGGCTACACCTTC
TRBJ1-1 NA few TRBV4-1 13 CASSQEKWGEAFF TGCGCCAGCAGCCAAGAGAAGTGGGGTGAAGCTTTCTTT
TRBJ1-6 NA NA TRBV19 15 CASSITQGYNSPLHF TGTGCCAGTAGTATCACACAGGGATATAATTCACCCCTCCACTTT
TRBJ1-5 TRBD1 NA TRBV7-6 18 CASSSSTWTGVSNQPQHF TGTGCCAGCAGCTCATCTACCTGGACAGGAGTAAGCAATCAGCCCCAGCATTTT
TRBJ1-1 NA many TRBV6-6 13 CASSSNANTEAFF TGTGCCAGCAGTTCTAACGCGAACACTGAAGCTTTCTTT
TRBJ2-2 NA few TRBV6-2/TRBV6-3 12 CASAQNTGELFF TGTGCCAGCGCACAGAACACCGGGGAGCTGTTTTTT